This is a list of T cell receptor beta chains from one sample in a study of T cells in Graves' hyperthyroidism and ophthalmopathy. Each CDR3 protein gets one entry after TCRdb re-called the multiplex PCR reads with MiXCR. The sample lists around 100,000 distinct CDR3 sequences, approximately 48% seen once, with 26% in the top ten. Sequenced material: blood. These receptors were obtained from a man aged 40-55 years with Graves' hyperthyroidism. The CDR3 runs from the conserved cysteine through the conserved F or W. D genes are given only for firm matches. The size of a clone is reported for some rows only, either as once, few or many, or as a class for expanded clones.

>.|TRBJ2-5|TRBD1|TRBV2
CATTGHQETQYF
TGTGCCACGACAGGGCATCAAGAGACCCAGTACTTC
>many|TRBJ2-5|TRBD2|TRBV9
CASSVGLADQETQYF
TGTGCCAGCAGCGTAGGACTAGCGGACCAAGAGACCCAGTACTTC
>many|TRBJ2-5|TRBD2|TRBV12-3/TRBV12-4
CASSLGLAGGPVKTQYF
TGTGCCAGCAGCCTCGGACTAGCGGGAGGGCCGGTGAAGACCCAGTACTTC
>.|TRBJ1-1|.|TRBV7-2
CASSLPTGEAFF
TGTGCCAGCAGCCTACCGACTGGGGAAGCTTTCTTT
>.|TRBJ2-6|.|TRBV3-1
CASSPGHFSGANVLTF
TGTGCCAGCAGCCCCGGACACTTCTCTGGGGCCAACGTCCTGACTTTC
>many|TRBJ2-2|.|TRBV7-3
CASSRTGGDTGELFF
TGTGCCAGCAGCCGTACAGGGGGGGACACCGGGGAGCTGTTTTTT
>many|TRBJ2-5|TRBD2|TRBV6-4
CASSESSGAKQETQYF
TGTGCCAGCAGTGAGTCTAGCGGGGCCAAACAAGAGACCCAGTACTTC
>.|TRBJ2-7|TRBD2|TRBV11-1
CASSSGLAGGPYEHYF
TGTGCCAGCAGCTCCGGACTAGCGGGGGGTCCCTACGAGCATTACTTC
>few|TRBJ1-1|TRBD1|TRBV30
CAWNPGGESFF
TGTGCCTGGAACCCAGGGGGCGAGTCTTTCTTT
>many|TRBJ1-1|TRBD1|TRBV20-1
CTGRGLFTEAFF
TGCACCGGCAGGGGGCTTTTCACTGAAGCTTTCTTT
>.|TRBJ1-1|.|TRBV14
CASSLLGATEAFF
TGTGCCAGCAGCCTTCTCGGGGCCACTGAAGCTTTCTTT
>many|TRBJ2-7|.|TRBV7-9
CASSLSPVSYEQYF
TGTGCCAGCAGCTTAAGTCCAGTCTCCTACGAGCAGTACTTC
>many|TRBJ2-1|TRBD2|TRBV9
CASSVGGYGREQFF
TGTGCCAGCAGCGTAGGAGGCTACGGGAGGGAGCAGTTCTTC
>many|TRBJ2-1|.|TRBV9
CASSEPRLSGEQFF
TGTGCCAGCAGCGAGCCCAGACTCTCTGGTGAGCAGTTCTTC
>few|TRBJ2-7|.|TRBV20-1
CSARGGAYEQYF
TGCAGTGCTAGGGGGGGAGCTTACGAGCAGTACTTC
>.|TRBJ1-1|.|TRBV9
CASSVSPGEYRGAFF
TGTGCCAGCAGCGTATCCCCAGGGGAATACCGGGGAGCTTTCTTT
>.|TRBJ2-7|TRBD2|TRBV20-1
CSARGVSGWNDEQYF
TGCAGTGCTAGGGGGGTTAGCGGGTGGAACGACGAGCAGTACTTC
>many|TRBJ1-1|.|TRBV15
CATSPRRANTEAFF
TGTGCCACCAGCCCCCGGCGGGCGAACACTGAAGCTTTCTTT
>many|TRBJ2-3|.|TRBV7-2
CASSVDAGLNTDTQYF
TGTGCCAGCAGCGTAGATGCGGGACTTAACACAGATACGCAGTATTTT
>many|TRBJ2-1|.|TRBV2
CASRRSGQDEQFF
TGTGCCAGCAGGCGATCAGGCCAAGATGAGCAGTTCTTC
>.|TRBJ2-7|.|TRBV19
CASSIGQGGVGELYF
TGTGCCAGTAGTATCGGCCAGGGGGGTGTCGGGGAGCTGTACTTC
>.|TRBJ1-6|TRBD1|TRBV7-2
CASSWGGTANSPLHF
TGTGCCAGCAGCTGGGGGGGGACAGCTAATTCACCCCTCCACTTT
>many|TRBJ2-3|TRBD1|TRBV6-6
CASRPTGGTDTQYF
TGTGCCAGCAGACCAACAGGGGGCACAGATACGCAGTATTTT
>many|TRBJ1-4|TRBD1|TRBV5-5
CASSKGQGATNEKLFF
TGTGCCAGCAGCAAGGGACAGGGGGCTACTAATGAAAAACTGTTTTTT
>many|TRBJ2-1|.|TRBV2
CASTTDSYNEQFF
TGTGCCAGCACTACAGACTCCTACAATGAGCAGTTCTTC
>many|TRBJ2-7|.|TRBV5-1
CASSPTPGDVQGYF
TGCGCCAGCAGCCCGACGCCCGGGGACGTCCAAGGGTACTTC
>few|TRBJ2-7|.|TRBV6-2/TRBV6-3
CASSYLLAPGQNYEQYF
TGTGCCAGCAGTTACTTATTGGCCCCGGGACAAAACTACGAGCAGTACTTC
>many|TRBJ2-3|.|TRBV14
CASSQVASRTDTQYF
TGTGCCAGCAGCCAAGTGGCTAGCCGCACAGATACGCAGTATTTT
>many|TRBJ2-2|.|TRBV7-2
CASSSQGGNTGELFF
TGTGCCAGCAGCTCGCAGGGGGGGAACACCGGGGAGCTGTTTTTT
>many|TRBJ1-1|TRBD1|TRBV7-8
CASRLMGQGGTEAFF
TGTGCCAGCAGACTCATGGGACAGGGGGGCACTGAAGCTTTCTTT
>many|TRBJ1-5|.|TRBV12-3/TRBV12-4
CASSLGGQPQHF
TGTGCCAGCAGTTTAGGGGGTCAGCCCCAGCATTTT
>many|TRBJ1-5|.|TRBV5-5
CASSLAGTNNQPQHF
TGTGCCAGCAGCTTGGCCGGGACGAACAATCAGCCCCAGCATTTT
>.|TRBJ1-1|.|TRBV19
CAGGILGTTEAFF
TGTGCCGGTGGTATTTTAGGGACGACTGAAGCTTTCTTT
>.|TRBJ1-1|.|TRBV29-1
CSLRSGTTEAFF
TGCAGCCTTAGGTCAGGGACCACTGAAGCTTTCTTT
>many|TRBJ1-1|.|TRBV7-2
CASSLGPENTEAFF
TGTGCCAGCAGCTTAGGACCAGAGAACACTGAAGCTTTCTTT
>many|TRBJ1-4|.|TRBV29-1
CSVGGEFNEKLFF
TGCAGCGTTGGGGGAGAGTTTAATGAAAAACTGTTTTTT
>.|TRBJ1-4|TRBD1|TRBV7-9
CASSLGQGNEKLFF
TGTGCCAGCAGCTTAGGACAGGGGAATGAAAAACTGTTTTTT
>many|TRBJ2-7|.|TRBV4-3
CASSQDGLSYEQYF
TGCGCCAGCAGCCAAGATGGACTCAGCTACGAGCAGTACTTC
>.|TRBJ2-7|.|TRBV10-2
CASSGWGVRPYEQCF
TGCGCCAGCAGTGGATGGGGAGTAAGACCCTACGAGCAGTGCTTC
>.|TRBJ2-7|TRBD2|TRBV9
CASSGTSGIAPPCSYEQYF
TGTGCCAGCAGCGGAACTAGCGGGATTGCACCTCCGTGCTCCTACGAGCAGTACTTC
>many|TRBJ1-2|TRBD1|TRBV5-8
CASSLYGTGGSGYTF
TGTGCCAGCAGCTTGTATGGGACAGGGGGGTCCGGCTACACCTTC
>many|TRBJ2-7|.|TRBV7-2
CASSLGRGGTPSSYEQYF
TGTGCCAGCAGCTTAGGGCGCGGCGGGACCCCCAGCTCCTACGAGCAGTACTTC
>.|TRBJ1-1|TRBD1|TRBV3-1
CASSQVSGQLDAFF
TGTGCCAGCAGCCAAGTCTCGGGACAGTTAGACGCTTTCTTT
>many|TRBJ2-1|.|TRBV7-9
CASSPTDKYNEQFF
TGTGCCAGCAGCCCTACGGACAAATACAATGAGCAGTTCTTC
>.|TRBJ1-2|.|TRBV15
CATSKDRELYGYTF
TGTGCCACTTCAAAGGATCGGGAACTCTATGGCTACACCTTC
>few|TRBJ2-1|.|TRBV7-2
CASSQEGRDLSYNEQFF
TGCGCCAGCAGCCAAGAGGGGCGGGACCTTTCCTACAATGAGCAGTTCTTC
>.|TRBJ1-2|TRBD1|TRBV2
CASGGDRGGYTF
TGTGCCAGCGGGGGGGACAGGGGCGGCTACACCTTC
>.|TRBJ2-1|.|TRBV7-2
CASSLAWSQDTQFF
TGTGCCAGCAGCTTAGCGTGGTCCCAAGATACGCAGTTCTTC
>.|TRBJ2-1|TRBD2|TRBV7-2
CASSQPTSGIYNEQLF
TGCGCCAGCAGCCAACCAACTAGCGGGATCTACAATGAGCAGCTCTTC
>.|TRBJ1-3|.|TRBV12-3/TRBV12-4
CASSPSGNTIYF
TGTGCCAGCTCACCATCTGGAAACACCATATATTTT
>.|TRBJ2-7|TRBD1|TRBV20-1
CSARRTGLSEQYF
TGCAGTGCTAGAAGGACAGGGCTAAGCGAGCAGTACTTC
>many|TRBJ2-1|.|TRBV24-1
CATSDRTTEYEQFF
TGTGCCACCAGTGATAGAACGACTGAGTATGAGCAGTTCTTC
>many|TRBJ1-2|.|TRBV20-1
CSATQPQGGYTF
TGCAGTGCTACCCAGCCTCAGGGTGGCTACACCTTC
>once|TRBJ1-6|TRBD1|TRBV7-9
CASSPGTGLTPLHF
TGTGCCAGCAGCCCGGGGACAGGGCTAACACCCCTCCACTTT
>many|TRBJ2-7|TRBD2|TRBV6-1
CASSGDSGRAKVEQYF
TGTGCCAGCAGTGGGGATAGCGGGAGGGCCAAGGTCGAGCAGTACTTC